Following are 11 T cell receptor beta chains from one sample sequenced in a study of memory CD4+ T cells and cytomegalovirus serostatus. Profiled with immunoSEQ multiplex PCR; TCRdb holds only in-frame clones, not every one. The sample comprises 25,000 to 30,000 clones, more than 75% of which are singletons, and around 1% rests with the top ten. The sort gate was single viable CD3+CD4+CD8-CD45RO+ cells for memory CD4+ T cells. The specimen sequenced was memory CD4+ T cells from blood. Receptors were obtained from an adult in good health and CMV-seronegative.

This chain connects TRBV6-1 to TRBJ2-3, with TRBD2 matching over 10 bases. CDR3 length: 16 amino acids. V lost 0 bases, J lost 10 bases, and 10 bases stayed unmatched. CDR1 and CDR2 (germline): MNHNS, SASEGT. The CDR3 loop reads CASSEAGTSAHGAQYF. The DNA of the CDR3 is TGTGCCAGCAGTGAAGCCGGGACTAGCGCACATGGCGCGCAGTATTTT.

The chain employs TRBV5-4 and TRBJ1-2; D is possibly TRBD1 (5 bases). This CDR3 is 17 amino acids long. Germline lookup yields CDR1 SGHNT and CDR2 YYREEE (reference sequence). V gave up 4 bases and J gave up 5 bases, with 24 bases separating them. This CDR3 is CASSRGPGIRAIYGYTF. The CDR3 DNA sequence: TGTGCCAGCAGCCGGGGTCCTGGCATCAGGGCCATATATGGCTACACCTTC.

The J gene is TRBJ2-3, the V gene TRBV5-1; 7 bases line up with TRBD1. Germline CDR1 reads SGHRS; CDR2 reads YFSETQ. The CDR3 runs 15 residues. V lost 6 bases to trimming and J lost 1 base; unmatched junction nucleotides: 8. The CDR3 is CASMYRGWGTDTQYF. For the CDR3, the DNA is TGCGCCAGCATGTACAGGGGATGGGGCACAGATACGCAGTATTTT. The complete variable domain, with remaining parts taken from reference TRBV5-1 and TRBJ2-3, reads KAGVTQTPRYLIKTRGQQVTLSCSPISGHRSVSWYQQTPGQGLQFLFEYFSETQRNKGNFPGRFSGRQFSNSRSEMNVSTLELGDSALYLCASMYRGWGTDTQYFGPGTRLTVL.

The CDR3 loop reads CASSRTDRVTGNTIYF. DNA of the CDR3: TGTGCCAGCAGCCGGACGGACAGGGTCACTGGAAACACCATATATTTT. The rearrangement joins TRBV11-2 to TRBJ1-3, with TRBD1 matching 8 bases. The trim removed 5 bases at V and 2 bases at J, leaving 8 bases unmatched. The CDR3 consists of 16 residues. CDR1 and CDR2 from the germline V gene are SGHAT and FQNNGV.

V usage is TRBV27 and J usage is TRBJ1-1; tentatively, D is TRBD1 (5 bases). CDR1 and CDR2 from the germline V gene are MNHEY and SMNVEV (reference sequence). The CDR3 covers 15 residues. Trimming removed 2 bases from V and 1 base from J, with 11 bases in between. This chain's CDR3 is CASSLKQGRNTEAFF. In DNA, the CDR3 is TGTGCCAGCAGTTTAAAGCAGGGCAGGAACACTGAAGCTTTCTTT.

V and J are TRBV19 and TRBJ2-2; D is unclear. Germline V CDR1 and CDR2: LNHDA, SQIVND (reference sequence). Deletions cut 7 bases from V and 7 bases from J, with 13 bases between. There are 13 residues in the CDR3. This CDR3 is CASKLFRDGELFF. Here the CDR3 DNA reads TGTGCCAGTAAACTTTTCCGTGACGGGGAGCTGTTTTTT.

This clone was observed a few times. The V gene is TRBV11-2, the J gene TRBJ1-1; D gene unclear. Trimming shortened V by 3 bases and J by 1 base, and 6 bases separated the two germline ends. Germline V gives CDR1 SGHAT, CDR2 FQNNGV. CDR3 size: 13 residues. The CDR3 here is CASSLTRNTEAFF. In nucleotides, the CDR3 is TGTGCCAGCAGCTTGACACGGAACACTGAAGCTTTCTTT.

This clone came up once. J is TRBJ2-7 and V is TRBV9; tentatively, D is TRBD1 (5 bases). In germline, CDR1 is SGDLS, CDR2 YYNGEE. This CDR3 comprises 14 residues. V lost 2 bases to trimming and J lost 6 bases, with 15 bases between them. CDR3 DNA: TGTGCCAGCAGCGTGCTCTCATTTCAGGGCGAGCAGTACTTC. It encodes CASSVLSFQGEQYF.

The CDR3 nucleotides are TGTGCCAGCAGCGGGGGGGGGACTAGTTCCTACGAGCAGTACTTC. Amino acid sequence: CASSGGGTSSYEQYF. The chain couples TRBV9 to TRBJ2-7; 8 nucleotides match TRBD2. The CDR3 is made up of 15 amino acids. The J segment lost 1 base and the V segment lost 3 bases, leaving 6 bases of the junction unmatched. The germline V gene encodes CDR1 SGDLS and CDR2 YYNGEE. The full variable domain, its missing parts supplied by reference TRBV9 and TRBJ2-7, is DSGVTQTPKHLITATGQRVTLRCSPRSGDLSVYWYQQSLDQGLQFLIQYYNGEERAKGNILERFSAQQFPDLHSELNLSSLELGDSALYFCASSGGGTSSYEQYFGPGTRLTVT.

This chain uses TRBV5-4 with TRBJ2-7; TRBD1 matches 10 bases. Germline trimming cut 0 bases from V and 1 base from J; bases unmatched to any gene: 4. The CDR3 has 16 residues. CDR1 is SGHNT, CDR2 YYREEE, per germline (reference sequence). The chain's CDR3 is CASSLEGDRGSYEQYF. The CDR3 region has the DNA TGTGCCAGCAGCTTGGAAGGGGACAGGGGATCCTACGAGCAGTACTTC.

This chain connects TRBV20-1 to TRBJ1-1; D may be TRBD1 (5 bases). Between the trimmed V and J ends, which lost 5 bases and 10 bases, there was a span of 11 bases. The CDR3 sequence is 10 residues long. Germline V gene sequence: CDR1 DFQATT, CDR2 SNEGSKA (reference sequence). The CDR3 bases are TGCAGTGCTCAGACAGTCTTAGCTTTCTTT. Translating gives CSAQTVLAFF.